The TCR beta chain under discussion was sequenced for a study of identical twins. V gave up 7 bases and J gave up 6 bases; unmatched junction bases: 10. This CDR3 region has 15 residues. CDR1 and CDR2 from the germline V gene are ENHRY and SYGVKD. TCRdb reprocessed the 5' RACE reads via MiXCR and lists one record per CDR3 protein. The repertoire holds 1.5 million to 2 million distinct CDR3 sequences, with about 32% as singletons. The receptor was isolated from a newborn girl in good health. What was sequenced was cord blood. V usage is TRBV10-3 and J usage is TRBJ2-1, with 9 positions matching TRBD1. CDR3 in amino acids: CAIMNPRDRANEQFF. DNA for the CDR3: TGTGCCATCATGAACCCCCGGGACAGGGCCAATGAGCAGTTCTTC.